The 11 T cell receptor beta chains given below trace back to one sample, sequenced in a study of response to subunit inactivated influenza vaccine. TCRdb passed the RT-PCR reads through MiXCR, listing each CDR3 protein once. The table shows over 800,000 distinct CDR3 sequences, with about 20% occurring only once. Source: PBMCs from blood, taken about 5 days after vaccination. Receptor source: a man aged 50 to 60 who received an inactivated influenza vaccine.

This clonotype came up a few times. The rearrangement uses TRBV28 and TRBJ1-5; the match to TRBD1 covers 8 bases. The junction had 13 bases not matched to a gene; V was cut back by 6 bases and J by 0 bases. Germline V gives CDR1 MDHEN, CDR2 SYDVKM. The CDR3 totals 18 residues. Here the CDR3 DNA reads TGTGCCAGCAGAACGGACAGGGTTGGGATTATTAGCAATCAGCCCCAGCATTTT. Translation gives CASRTDRVGIISNQPQHF.

This clonotype turned up a few times. This chain connects TRBV9 to TRBJ2-5, with a tentative D call TRBD2 (5 bases). Germline V lookup: CDR1 SGDLS, CDR2 YYNGEE. The V and J ends lost 2 bases and 0 bases respectively, with 11 bases between them. This CDR3 is 15 amino acids long. CDR3: CASSVRDQYQETQYF. DNA for the CDR3: TGTGCCAGCAGCGTTCGGGATCAGTACCAAGAGACCCAGTACTTC.

This clonotype was seen more than once but under ten times. The chain is built from TRBV29-1 and TRBJ2-3; unclear D gene. The CDR3 is 13 amino acids. Germline CDR1 reads SQVTM; CDR2 reads ANQGSEA. Trimming shortened V by 2 bases and J by 4 bases, and 10 bases separated the two germline ends. The chain's CDR3 is CSVELGKPDTQYF. The CDR3 DNA is TGCAGCGTTGAACTGGGGAAGCCAGATACGCAGTATTTT.

This clonotype came up a few times. J is TRBJ1-6 and V is TRBV12-3 or TRBV12-4, with TRBD1 identical over 8 bases. J lost 4 bases, V lost 5 bases, and 1 base had no gene match. The CDR3 is made up of 14 amino acids. CDR3 DNA sequence: TGTGCCAGCAGTCGACAGGGGTATAATTCACCCCTCCACTTT. Protein sequence: CASSRQGYNSPLHF.

The V and J genes are TRBV20-1 and TRBJ2-2; 13 nucleotides agree with TRBD2. The CDR3 sequence is 16 residues long. V lost 7 bases and J lost 5; bases outside the gene matches: 10. Germline CDR1 is DFQATT and CDR2 is SNEGSKA (reference sequence). As DNA, the CDR3 is TGCAGTGTTTCGACTAGCGGGGGGCCCATGACCGGGGAGCTGTTTTTT. Amino acids: CSVSTSGGPMTGELFF.

V usage is TRBV29-1 and J usage is TRBJ2-2; 7 bases are shared with TRBD1. The CDR3 loop spans 13 amino acids. CDR1 SQVTM and CDR2 ANQGSEA come from the germline V gene. The V segment lost 4 bases and the J segment 4 bases; nucleotides outside the gene matches: 3. The CDR3 nucleotides read TGCAGCGTTGGACGACAGGGCACCGGGGAGCTGTTTTTT. This sequence encodes CSVGRQGTGELFF.

The chain employs TRBV12-3 or TRBV12-4 and TRBJ1-1; D might be TRBD1 (5 bases). V lost 2 bases, J lost 11 bases, and 12 bases lay in between. CDR3 length equals 12 residues. CDR3 sequence: CASSLSAGRAFF. For the CDR3, the DNA is TGTGCCAGCAGTTTAAGTGCAGGGAGGGCTTTCTTT.

This clonotype was detected a few times. J is TRBJ1-1 and V is TRBV29-1; no clear D. Trimming left V 3 bases short and J 4 bases short, with 15 bases between. CDR3 length equals 14 residues. Germline V gene data show CDR1 as SQVTM and CDR2 as ANQGSEA. The CDR3 protein is CSVEIRGRGTEAFF. The CDR3 nucleotides read TGCAGCGTTGAGATCCGGGGTCGGGGCACTGAAGCTTTCTTT.

The rearrangement uses TRBV4-2 and TRBJ2-2; 8 bases line up with TRBD1. V was pared by 1 base and J by 3 bases, with 4 bases of the junction left unmatched. In germline, CDR1 is LGHNA, CDR2 YNFKEQ. There are 16 residues in the CDR3. In DNA, the CDR3 is TGTGCCAGCAGCCAAGCGCTGGACAGGGACACCGGGGAGCTGTTTTTT. Translated, it gives CASSQALDRDTGELFF.

This clonotype was detected a few times. This chain links TRBV27 with TRBJ2-7; 10 nucleotides agree with TRBD2. Germline values: CDR1 MNHEY, CDR2 SMNVEV (reference sequence). The V gene end was trimmed by 7 bases and the J gene end by 6 bases; junction bases not matched to a gene: 6. The CDR3 spans 13 residues. CDR3 region: CASMKSGGAEQYF. DNA of the CDR3: TGTGCCAGCATGAAAAGCGGGGGGGCCGAGCAGTACTTC.

This clonotype was picked up many times. V gene TRBV29-1 combines with J gene TRBJ2-1; D gene unclear. There are 15 residues in the CDR3. The germline CDR1 and CDR2 sequences are SQVTM and ANQGSEA. V was trimmed by 1 base and J by 0 bases, leaving 10 bases between them. In DNA form, the CDR3 reads TGCAGCGTTGAAGGTTGGAAAAGCTCCTACAATGAGCAGTTCTTC. Translated, it gives CSVEGWKSSYNEQFF.